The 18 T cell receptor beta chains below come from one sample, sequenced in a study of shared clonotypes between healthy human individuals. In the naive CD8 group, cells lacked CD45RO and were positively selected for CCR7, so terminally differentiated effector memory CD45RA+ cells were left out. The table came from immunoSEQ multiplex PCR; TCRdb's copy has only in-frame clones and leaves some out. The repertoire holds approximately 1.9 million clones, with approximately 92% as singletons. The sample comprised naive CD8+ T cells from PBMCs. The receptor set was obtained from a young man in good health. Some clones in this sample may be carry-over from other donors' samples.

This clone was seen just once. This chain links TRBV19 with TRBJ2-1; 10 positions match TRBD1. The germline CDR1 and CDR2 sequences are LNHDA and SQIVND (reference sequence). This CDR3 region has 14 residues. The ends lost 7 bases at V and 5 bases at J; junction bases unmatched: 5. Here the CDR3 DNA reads TGTGCCAGTAACCATGGGACAGGGGACAATGAGCAGTTCTTC. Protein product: CASNHGTGDNEQFF.

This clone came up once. This CDR3 is CASSPPGQGNTIYF. The CDR3, as DNA: TGTGCCAGCAGCCCCCCCGGACAGGGGAACACCATATATTTT. The chain recombines TRBV9 with TRBJ1-3, with 9 bases fitting TRBD1. The CDR3 is 14 residues long. V shed 4 bases, J shed 7 bases, and the junction held 6 bases outside the gene matches. In germline, CDR1 is SGDLS, CDR2 YYNGEE.

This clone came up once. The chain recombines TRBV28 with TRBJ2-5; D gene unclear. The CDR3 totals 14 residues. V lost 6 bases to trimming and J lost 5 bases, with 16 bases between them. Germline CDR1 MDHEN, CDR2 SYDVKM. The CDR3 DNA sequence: TGTGCCAGCAGCAACGTAAGTGAAAAGGAGACCCAGTACTTC. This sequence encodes CASSNVSEKETQYF.

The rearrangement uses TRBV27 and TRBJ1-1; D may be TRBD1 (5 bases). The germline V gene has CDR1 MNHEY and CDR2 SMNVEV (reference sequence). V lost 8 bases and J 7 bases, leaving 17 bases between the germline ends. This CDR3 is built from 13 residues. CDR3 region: CASREWGVDEAFF. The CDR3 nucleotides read TGTGCCAGCCGTGAGTGGGGGGTCGATGAAGCTTTCTTT.

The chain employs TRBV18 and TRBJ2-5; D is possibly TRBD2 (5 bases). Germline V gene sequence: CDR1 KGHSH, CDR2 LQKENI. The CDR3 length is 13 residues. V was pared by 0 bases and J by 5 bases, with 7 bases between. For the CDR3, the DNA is TGTGCCAGCTCACCACCCGGGAACGAGACCCAGTACTTC. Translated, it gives CASSPPGNETQYF. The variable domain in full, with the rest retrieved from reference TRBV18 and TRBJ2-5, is NAGVMQNPRHLVRRRGQEARLRCSPMKGHSHVYWYRQLPEEGLKFMVYLQKENIIDESGMPKERFSAEFPKEGPSILRIQQVVRGDSAAYFCASSPPGNETQYFGPGTRLLVL.

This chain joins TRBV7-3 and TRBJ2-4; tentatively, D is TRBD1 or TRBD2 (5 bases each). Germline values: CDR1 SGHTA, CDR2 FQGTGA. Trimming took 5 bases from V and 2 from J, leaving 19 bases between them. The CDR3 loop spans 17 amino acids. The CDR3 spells CASSRGASTGTKNIQYF. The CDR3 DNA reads TGTGCCAGCAGCCGGGGCGCATCAACGGGAACCAAAAACATTCAGTACTTC.

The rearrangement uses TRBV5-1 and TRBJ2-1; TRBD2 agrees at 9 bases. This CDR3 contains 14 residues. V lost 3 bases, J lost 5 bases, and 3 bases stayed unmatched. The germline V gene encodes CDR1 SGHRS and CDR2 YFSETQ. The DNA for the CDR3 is TGCGCCAGCAGCTCCCGACTAGCGGACAATGAGCAGTTCTTC. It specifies CASSSRLADNEQFF. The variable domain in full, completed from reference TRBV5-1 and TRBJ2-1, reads KAGVTQTPRYLIKTRGQQVTLSCSPISGHRSVSWYQQTPGQGLQFLFEYFSETQRNKGNFPGRFSGRQFSNSRSEMNVSTLELGDSALYLCASSSRLADNEQFFGPGTRLTVL.

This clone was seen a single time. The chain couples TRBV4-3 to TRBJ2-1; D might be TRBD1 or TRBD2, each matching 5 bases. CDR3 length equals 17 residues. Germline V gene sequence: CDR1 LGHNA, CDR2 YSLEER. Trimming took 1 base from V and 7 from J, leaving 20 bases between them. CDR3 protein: CASSQAPSRELRNEQFF. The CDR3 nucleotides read TGCGCCAGCAGCCAAGCTCCAAGCAGGGAGTTGAGGAATGAGCAGTTCTTC.

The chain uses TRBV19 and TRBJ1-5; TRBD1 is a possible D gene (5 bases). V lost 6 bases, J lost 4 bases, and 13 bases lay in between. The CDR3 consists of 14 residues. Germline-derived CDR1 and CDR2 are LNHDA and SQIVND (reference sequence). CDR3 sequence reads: CASSPGTANQPQHF. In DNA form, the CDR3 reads TGTGCCAGTAGCCCCGGGACGGCGAATCAGCCCCAGCATTTT. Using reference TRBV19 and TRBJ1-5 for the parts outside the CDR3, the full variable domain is DGGITQSPKYLFRKEGQNVTLSCEQNLNHDAMYWYRQDPGQGLRLIYYSQIVNDFQKGDIAEGYSVSREKKESFPLTVTSAQKNPTAFYLCASSPGTANQPQHFGDGTRLSIL.

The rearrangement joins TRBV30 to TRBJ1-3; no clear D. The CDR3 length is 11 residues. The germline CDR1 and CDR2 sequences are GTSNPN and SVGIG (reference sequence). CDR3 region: CGLVSGNTIYF. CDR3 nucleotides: TGTGGTCTAGTCTCTGGAAACACCATATATTTT.

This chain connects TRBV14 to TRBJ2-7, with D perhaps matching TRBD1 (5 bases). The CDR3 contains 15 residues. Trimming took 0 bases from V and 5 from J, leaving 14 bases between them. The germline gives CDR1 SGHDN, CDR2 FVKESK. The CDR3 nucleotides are TGTGCCAGCAGCCAAGAGGGCAGGGCAATGGACGAGCAGTACTTC. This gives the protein CASSQEGRAMDEQYF.

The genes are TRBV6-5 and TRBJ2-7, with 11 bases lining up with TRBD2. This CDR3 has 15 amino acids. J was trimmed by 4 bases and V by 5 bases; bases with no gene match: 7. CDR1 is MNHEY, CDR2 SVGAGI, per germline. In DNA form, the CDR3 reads TGTGCCAGCAGTCACACTAGCGGGAGTTTGTACGAGCAGTACTTC. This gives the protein CASSHTSGSLYEQYF.

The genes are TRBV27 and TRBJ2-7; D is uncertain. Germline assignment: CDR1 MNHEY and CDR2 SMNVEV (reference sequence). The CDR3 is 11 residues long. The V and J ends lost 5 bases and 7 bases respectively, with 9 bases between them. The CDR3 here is CASSSPWEQYF. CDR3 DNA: TGTGCCAGCAGTAGCCCCTGGGAGCAGTACTTC.

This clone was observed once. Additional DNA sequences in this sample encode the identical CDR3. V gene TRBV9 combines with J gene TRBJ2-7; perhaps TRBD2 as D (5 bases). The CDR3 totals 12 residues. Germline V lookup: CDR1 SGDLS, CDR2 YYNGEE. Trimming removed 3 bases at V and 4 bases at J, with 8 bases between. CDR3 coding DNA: TGTGCCAGCAGCGGAGGGAGTTACGAGCAGTACTTC. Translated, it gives CASSGGSYEQYF.

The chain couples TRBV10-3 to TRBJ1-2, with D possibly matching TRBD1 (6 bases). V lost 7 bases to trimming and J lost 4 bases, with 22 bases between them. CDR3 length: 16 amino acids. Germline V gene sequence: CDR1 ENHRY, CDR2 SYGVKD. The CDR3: CAIKEGNLGASYGYTF. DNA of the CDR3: TGTGCCATCAAGGAGGGGAATTTGGGGGCCTCCTATGGCTACACCTTC.

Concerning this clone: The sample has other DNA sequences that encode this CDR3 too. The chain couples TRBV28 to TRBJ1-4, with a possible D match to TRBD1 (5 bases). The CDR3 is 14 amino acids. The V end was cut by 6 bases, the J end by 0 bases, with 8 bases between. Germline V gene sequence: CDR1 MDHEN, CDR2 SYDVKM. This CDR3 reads CASSRVATNEKLFF. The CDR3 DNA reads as TGTGCCAGCAGCAGGGTCGCAACTAATGAAAAACTGTTTTTT.

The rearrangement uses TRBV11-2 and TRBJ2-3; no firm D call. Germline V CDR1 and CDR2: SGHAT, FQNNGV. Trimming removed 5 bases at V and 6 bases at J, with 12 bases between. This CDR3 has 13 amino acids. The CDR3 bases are TGTGCCAGCAGCCAATTCCTATGGGATACGCAGTATTTT. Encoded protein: CASSQFLWDTQYF.

CDR3 sequence (DNA): TGTGCCAGCAGCCCCCGGGACAGTATAATGAACACTGAAGCTTTCTTT. Translated, it gives CASSPRDSIMNTEAFF. This chain connects TRBV7-9 to TRBJ1-1; TRBD1 matches 7 bases. The V gene end was trimmed by 5 bases and the J gene end by 0 bases; junction bases not matched to a gene: 9. Looked up from germline, CDR1 is SEHNR and CDR2 is FQNEAQ (reference sequence). The CDR3 has 16 residues. The entire variable domain, with the rest obtained from reference TRBV7-9 and TRBJ1-1, is as follows: DTGVSQNPRHKITKRGQNVTFRCDPISEHNRLYWYRQTLGQGPEFLTYFQNEAQLEKSRLLSDRFSAERPKGSFSTLEIQRTEQGDSAMYLCASSPRDSIMNTEAFFGQGTRLTVV.